This TCR beta chain was profiled in a study of OX40 agonist ivuxolimab in advanced cancers. TCRdb keeps only in-frame clones here, not all; method: immunoSEQ multiplex PCR. The sample lists 65,000 to 70,000 clones, around 90% occurring once. Sample: CD4+ or CD8+ T cells sorted from blood, taken in a trial of the OX40 agonist ivuxolimab. This TCR came from an adult with an advanced solid tumor such as melanoma, head and neck, liver or kidney cancer.

The CDR3 here is CASSLVQGIGSTDTQYF. The CDR3 coding sequence is TGCGCCAGCAGCTTGGTCCAGGGGATCGGGAGCACAGATACGCAGTATTTT. This chain joins TRBV5-1 and TRBJ2-3; D possibly corresponds to TRBD1 (6 bases). V dropped 0 bases and J dropped 0 bases, with 14 bases sitting between them. The CDR3 contains 17 residues. The germline V gene encodes CDR1 SGHRS and CDR2 YFSETQ.